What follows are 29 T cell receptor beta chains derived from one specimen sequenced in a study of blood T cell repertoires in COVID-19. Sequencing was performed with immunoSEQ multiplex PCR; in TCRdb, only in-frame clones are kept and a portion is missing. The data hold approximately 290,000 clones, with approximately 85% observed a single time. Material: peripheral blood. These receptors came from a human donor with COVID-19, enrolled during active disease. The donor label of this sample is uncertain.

The CDR3 sequence: CASSPLVGGETQYF. The CDR3 DNA reads TGTGCCAGCAGCCCCCTCGTGGGGGGGGAGACCCAGTACTTC. The chain employs TRBV5-4 and TRBJ2-5; 7 bases align to TRBD2. The CDR3 extends over 14 amino acids. J gave up 5 bases and V 4 bases, and 8 bases lay outside the gene matches. CDR1 SGHNT and CDR2 YYREEE come from the germline V gene (reference sequence).

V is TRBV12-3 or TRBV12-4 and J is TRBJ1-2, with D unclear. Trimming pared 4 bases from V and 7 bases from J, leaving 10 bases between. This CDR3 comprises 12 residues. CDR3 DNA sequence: TGTGCCAGCAGTTCAGGATTCGGTGGCTACACCTTC. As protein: CASSSGFGGYTF.

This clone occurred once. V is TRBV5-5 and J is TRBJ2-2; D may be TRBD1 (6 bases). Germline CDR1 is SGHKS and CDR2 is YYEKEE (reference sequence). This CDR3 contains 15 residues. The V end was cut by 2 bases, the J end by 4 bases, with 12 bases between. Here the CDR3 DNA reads TGTGCCAGCAGCTTTAGTGCAGGGGTCACCGGGGAGCTGTTTTTT. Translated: CASSFSAGVTGELFF.

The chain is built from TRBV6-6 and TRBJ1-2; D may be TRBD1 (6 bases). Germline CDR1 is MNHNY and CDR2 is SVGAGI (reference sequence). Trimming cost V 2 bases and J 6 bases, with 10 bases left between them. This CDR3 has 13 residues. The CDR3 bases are TGTGCCAGCAGTTACACAGGGAGTCATGGCTACACCTTC. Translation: CASSYTGSHGYTF.

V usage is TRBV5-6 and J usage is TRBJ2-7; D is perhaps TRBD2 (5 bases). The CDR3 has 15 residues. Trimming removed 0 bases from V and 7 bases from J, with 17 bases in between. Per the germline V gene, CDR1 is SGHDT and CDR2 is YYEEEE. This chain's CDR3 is CASSLVDRRRGEQYF. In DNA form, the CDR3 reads TGTGCCAGCAGCTTGGTGGATCGGAGGAGAGGTGAGCAGTACTTC. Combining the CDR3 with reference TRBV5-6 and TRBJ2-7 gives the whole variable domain DAGVTQSPTHLIKTRGQQVTLRCSPKSGHDTVSWYQQALGQGPQFIFQYYEEEERQRGNFPDRFSGHQFPNYSSELNVNALLLGDSALYLCASSLVDRRRGEQYFGPGTRLTVT.

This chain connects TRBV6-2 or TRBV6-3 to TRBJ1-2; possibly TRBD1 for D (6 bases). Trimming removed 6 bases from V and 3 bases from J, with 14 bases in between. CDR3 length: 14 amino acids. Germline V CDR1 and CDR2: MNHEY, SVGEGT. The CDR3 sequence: CASSAAAGDYGYTF. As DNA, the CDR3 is TGTGCCAGCAGCGCCGCAGCAGGGGACTATGGCTACACCTTC.

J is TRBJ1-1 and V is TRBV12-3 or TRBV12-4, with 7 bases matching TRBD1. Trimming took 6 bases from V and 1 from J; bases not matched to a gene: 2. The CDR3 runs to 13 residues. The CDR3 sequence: CASSTGENTEAFF. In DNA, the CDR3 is TGTGCCAGCAGCACAGGGGAGAACACTGAAGCTTTCTTT.

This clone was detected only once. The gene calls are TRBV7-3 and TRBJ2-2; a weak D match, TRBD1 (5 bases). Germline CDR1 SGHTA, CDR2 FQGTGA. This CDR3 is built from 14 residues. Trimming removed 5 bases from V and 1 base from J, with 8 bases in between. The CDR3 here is CASSSQGNTGELFF. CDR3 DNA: TGTGCCAGCAGCAGTCAGGGGAACACCGGGGAGCTGTTTTTT. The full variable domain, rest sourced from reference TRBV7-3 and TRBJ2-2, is GAGVSQTPSNKVTEKGKYVELRCDPISGHTALYWYRQSLGQGPEFLIYFQGTGAADDSGLPNDRFFAVRPEGSVSTLKIQRTERGDSAVYLCASSSQGNTGELFFGEGSRLTVL.

CDR3 bases: TGTGCCCTGACAGGGCGCTACTATGGCTACACCTTC. Translating it yields CALTGRYYGYTF. The chain carries TRBV30 and TRBJ1-2; 7 positions agree with TRBD1. CDR1 is GTSNPN, CDR2 SVGIG, per germline (reference sequence). The CDR3 length is 12 residues. The V segment lost 8 bases and the J segment 3 bases; nucleotides outside the gene matches: 6.

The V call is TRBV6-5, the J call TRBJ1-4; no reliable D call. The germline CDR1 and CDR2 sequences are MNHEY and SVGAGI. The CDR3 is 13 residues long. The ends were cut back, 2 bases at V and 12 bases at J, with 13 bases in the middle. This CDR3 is CASSYGGSMELFF. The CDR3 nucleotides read TGTGCCAGCAGTTACGGCGGCAGTATGGAACTGTTTTTT.

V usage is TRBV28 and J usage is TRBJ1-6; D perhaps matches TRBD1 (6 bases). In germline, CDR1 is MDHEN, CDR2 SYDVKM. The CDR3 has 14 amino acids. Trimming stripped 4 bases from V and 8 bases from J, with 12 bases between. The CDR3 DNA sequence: TGTGCCAGCAGTTCTGGGGGCGTTCATTCACCCCTCCACTTT. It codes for CASSSGGVHSPLHF.

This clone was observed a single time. The CDR3 DNA is TGCGCCAGCAGCTTGGATGGGGACAGGTTCTCCTACGAGCAGTACTTC. Amino acid sequence: CASSLDGDRFSYEQYF. This rearrangement joins TRBV5-1 to TRBJ2-7; 8 positions match TRBD1. The CDR3 consists of 16 residues. V lost 0 bases and J lost 0; bases outside the gene matches: 5. CDR1 is SGHRS and CDR2 is YFSETQ in the germline V gene.

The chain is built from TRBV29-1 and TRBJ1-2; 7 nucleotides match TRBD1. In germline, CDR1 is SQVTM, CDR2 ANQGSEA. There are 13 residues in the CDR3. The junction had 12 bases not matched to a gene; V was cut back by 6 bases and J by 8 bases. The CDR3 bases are TGCAGCGTGACCCGGGACAGTCTTATGGGCTACACCTTC. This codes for CSVTRDSLMGYTF. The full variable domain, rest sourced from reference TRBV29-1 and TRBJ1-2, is SAVISQKPSRDICQRGTSLTIQCQVDSQVTMMFWYRQQPGQSLTLIATANQGSEATYESGFVIDKFPISRPNLTFSTLTVSNMSPEDSSIYLCSVTRDSLMGYTFGSGTRLTVV.

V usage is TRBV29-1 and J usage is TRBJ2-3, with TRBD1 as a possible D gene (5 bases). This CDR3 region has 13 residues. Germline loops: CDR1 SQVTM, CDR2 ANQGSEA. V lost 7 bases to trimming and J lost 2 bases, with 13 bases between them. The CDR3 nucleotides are TGCAGCGCCGCGCGACAGACCACAGATACGCAGTATTTT. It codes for CSAARQTTDTQYF.

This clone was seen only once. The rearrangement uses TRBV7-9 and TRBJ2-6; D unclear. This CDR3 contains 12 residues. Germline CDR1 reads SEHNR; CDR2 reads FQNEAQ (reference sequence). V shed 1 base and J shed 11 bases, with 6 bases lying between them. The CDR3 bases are TGTGCCAGCAGCTTAGGGGCAGACGTCCTGACTTTC. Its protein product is CASSLGADVLTF.

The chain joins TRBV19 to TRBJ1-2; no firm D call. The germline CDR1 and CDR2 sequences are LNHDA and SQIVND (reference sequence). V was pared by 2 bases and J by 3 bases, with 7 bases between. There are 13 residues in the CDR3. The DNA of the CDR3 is TGTGCCAGTAGTATACACGAGGACTATGGCTACACCTTC. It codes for CASSIHEDYGYTF. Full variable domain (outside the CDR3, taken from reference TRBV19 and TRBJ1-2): DGGITQSPKYLFRKEGQNVTLSCEQNLNHDAMYWYRQDPGQGLRLIYYSQIVNDFQKGDIAEGYSVSREKKESFPLTVTSAQKNPTAFYLCASSIHEDYGYTFGSGTRLTVV.

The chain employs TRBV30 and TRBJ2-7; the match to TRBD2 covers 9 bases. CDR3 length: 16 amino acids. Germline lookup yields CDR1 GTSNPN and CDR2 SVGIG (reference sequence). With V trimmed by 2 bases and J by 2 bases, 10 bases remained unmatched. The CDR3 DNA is TGTGCCTGGAGTTCTTCCCCAGCGGGAGGAGCCTACGAGCAGTACTTC. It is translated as CAWSSSPAGGAYEQYF. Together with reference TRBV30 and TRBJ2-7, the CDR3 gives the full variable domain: SQTIHQWPATLVQPVGSPLSLECTVEGTSNPNLYWYRQAAGRGLQLLFYSVGIGQISSEVPQNLSASRPQDRQFILSSKKLLLSDSGFYLCAWSSSPAGGAYEQYFGPGTRLTVT.

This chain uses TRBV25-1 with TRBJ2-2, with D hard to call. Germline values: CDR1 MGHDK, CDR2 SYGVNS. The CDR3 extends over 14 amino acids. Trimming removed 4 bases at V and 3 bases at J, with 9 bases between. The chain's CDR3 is CASSAGLHTGELFF. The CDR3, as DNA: TGTGCCAGCAGTGCTGGGCTTCACACCGGGGAGCTGTTTTTT.

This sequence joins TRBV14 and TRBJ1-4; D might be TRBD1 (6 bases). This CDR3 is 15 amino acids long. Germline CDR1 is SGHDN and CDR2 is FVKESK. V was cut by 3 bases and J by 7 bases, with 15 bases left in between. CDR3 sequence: CASSQNRAGGEKLFF. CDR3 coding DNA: TGTGCCAGCAGCCAGAACAGGGCCGGTGGTGAAAAACTGTTTTTT.

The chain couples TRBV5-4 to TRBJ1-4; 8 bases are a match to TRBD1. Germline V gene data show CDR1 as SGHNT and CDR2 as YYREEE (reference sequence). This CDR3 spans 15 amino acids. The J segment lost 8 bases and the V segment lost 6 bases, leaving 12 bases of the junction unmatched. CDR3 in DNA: TGTGCCAGCAACCCAGGGGGCGCGGGCCCCGAAAAACTGTTTTTT. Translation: CASNPGGAGPEKLFF.

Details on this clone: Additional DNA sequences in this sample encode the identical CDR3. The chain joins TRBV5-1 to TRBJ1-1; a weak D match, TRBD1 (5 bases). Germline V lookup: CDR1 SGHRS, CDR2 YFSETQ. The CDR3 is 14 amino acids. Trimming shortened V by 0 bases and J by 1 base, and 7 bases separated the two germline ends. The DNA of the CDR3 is TGCGCCAGCAGCTTGGCGGGGGGGAACACTGAAGCTTTCTTT. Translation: CASSLAGGNTEAFF.

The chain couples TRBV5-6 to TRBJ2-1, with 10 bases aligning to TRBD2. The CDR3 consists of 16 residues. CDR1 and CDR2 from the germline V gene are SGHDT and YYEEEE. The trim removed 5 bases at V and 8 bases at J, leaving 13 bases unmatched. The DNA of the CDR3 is TGTGCCAGCAGTCCAGAAACTAGCGGGACGGGCTATGAGCAGTTCTTC. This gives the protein CASSPETSGTGYEQFF. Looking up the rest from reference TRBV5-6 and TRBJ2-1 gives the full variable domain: DAGVTQSPTHLIKTRGQQVTLRCSPKSGHDTVSWYQQALGQGPQFIFQYYEEEERQRGNFPDRFSGHQFPNYSSELNVNALLLGDSALYLCASSPETSGTGYEQFFGPGTRLTVL.

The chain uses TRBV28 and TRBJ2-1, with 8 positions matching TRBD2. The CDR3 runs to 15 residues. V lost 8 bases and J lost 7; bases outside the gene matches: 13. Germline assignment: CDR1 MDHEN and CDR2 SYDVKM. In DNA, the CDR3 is TGTGCCAGCGCTACTTTCAGCGGGAGTTGGAATGAGCAGTTCTTC. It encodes CASATFSGSWNEQFF.

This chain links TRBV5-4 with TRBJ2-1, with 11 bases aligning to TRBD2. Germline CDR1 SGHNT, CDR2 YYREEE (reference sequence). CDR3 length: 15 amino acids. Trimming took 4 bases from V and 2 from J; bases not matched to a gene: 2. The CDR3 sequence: CASSRSGRAYNEQFF. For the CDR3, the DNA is TGTGCCAGCAGCCGTAGCGGGAGGGCCTACAATGAGCAGTTCTTC.

In DNA form, the CDR3 reads TGTGCCAGTAGTATAGGGGGACAGAATGGCTACACCTTC. Protein sequence: CASSIGGQNGYTF. The gene calls are TRBV19 and TRBJ1-2, with 7 bases that match TRBD1. After removal of 1 base from V and 6 bases from J, the junction contained 2 bases not matched to a gene. The germline gives CDR1 LNHDA, CDR2 SQIVND (reference sequence). This CDR3 contains 13 residues.

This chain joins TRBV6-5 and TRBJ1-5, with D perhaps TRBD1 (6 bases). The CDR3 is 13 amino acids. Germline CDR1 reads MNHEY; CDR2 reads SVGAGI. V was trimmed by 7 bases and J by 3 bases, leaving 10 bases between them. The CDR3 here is CASNSGDNQPQHF. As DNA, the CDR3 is TGTGCCAGCAATTCAGGGGACAATCAGCCCCAGCATTTT.

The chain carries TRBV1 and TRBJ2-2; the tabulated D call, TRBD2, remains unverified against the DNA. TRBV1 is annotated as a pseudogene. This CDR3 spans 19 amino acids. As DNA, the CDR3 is TGCACCAGCAGCCAAGATGAGGGGCTAGCGGGAGATGAGTCCGGGGAGCTGTTTTTT. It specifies CTSSQDEGLAGDESGELFF.

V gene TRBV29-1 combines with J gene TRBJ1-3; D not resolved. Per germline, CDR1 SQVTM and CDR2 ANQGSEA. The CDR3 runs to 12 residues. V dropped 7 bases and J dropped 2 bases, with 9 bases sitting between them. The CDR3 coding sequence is TGCAGCGCCGCGCTAGCTGGAAACACCATATATTTT. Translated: CSAALAGNTIYF.

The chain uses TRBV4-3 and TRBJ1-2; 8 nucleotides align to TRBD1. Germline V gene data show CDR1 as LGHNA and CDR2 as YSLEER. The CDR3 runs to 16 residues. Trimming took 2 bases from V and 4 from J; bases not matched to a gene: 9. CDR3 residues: CASSQSQGVLGYGYTF. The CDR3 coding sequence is TGCGCCAGCAGCCAATCACAGGGGGTGTTGGGCTATGGCTACACCTTC.